There are a few counts of the clone carrying this TCR beta chain. Generated by immunoSEQ multiplex PCR, the TCRdb table keeps only in-frame clones and is missing some. The data show roughly 710,000 clones, approximately 85% seen once. Germline CDR1 SGHDN, CDR2 FVKESK. The J segment lost 3 bases and the V segment lost 4 bases, leaving 9 bases of the junction unmatched. This CDR3 contains 17 residues. The sample is drawn from a study of shared T cell receptors in the human thymus. These data also formed part of another study, on human thymus T cells. Per that paper: Corrective surgery for congenital heart defects was being performed on the healthy Finnish infants who served as donors. It was from resections taken during corrective heart surgery that the thymus tissue came. It looked as if thymic and blood repertoires used V and J genes in a biased way. Related research found strongly overlapping thymic repertoires in unrelated individuals.

The sequenced material came from thymocytes. The chain carries TRBV14 and TRBJ1-4; the match to TRBD1 covers 9 bases. This sequence was found in a girl less than two years old with a congenital heart defect. CDR3 protein: CASSRGWTGESNEKLFF. In DNA, the CDR3 is TGTGCCAGCAGCCGCGGCTGGACAGGGGAATCTAATGAAAAACTGTTTTTT.